This T cell receptor (beta chain) was captured in a study of T cell changes during pregnancy in multiple sclerosis. The repertoire was sequenced with immunoSEQ multiplex PCR; TCRdb's copy has only in-frame clones and lacks some. The sample holds more than 95,000 clones, approximately 90% seen once. V shed 5 bases and J 3 bases; nucleotides not matched to a gene: 4. This CDR3 comprises 15 residues. Germline CDR1 LGHNA, CDR2 YSLEER. The sequence derives from a female donor with multiple sclerosis, enrolled in a pregnancy study. The source material was peripheral blood, sampled after pregnancy. The J gene is TRBJ1-5, the V gene TRBV4-3, with 10 bases matching TRBD1. The CDR3 DNA sequence: TGCGCCAGCAGCAGGGACAGGGGCCTCAATCAGCCCCAGCATTTT. Protein: CASSRDRGLNQPQHF.